Shown below are 27 T cell receptor beta chains from a single sample sequenced in a study of blood T cells in healthy people across ages. A sample-barcoded 5' primer and a J-beta primer mix were used in a second PCR of roughly 7 to 12 cycles. MiXCR, applied by TCRdb to the 5' RACE reads, yields one record per CDR3 protein. The sample holds nearly 1 million distinct CDR3 sequences, roughly half seen once. The source material was blood. Receptors originate from a woman aged 55-70 years in good health.

In this sample, this clonotype turned up once. A much larger clone lies a single base off, so this may be a read error. The chain combines TRBV20-1 with TRBJ2-7; D may correspond to TRBD1 or TRBD2 (5 bases each). The V and J ends lost 3 bases and 7 bases respectively, with 25 bases between them. The germline V gene has CDR1 DFQATT and CDR2 SNEGSKA (reference sequence). This CDR3 has 16 amino acids. The CDR3 region has the DNA TGCAGTGCTAGTCCCCCCGGGACCGGCTCCTACAATGAGCAGTACTTC. This gives the protein CSASPPGTGSYNEQYF.

This clonotype appeared a few times. The V gene is TRBV5-1, the J gene TRBJ2-4; a weak D match, TRBD1 (6 bases). TRBJ2-7 matches the DNA end more closely, so the J call is doubtful. CDR1 and CDR2 from the germline V gene are SGHRS and YFSETQ. This CDR3 is built from 14 residues. In nucleotides, the CDR3 is TGCGCCAGCAACACTCAAGGGGGTCCCTACGAGCAGTACTTC. Its protein is CASNTQGGPYEQYF.

The chain employs TRBV20-1 and TRBJ1-1; TRBD1 might be the D (5 bases). CDR3 size: 13 residues. Germline CDR1 and CDR2: DFQATT and SNEGSKA (reference sequence). The germline V and J ends were trimmed by 3 bases and 4 bases, with 12 bases remaining between them. The CDR3 sequence: CSASDGGGTEAFF. The CDR3 DNA sequence: TGCAGTGCTAGCGATGGGGGAGGCACTGAAGCTTTCTTT.

Notes on this clonotype: The germline gene is not matched at one end of the junction; a read error may be the cause. CDR3 sequence (DNA): TGTGCCAGCAATTCGCAGGGAACAGATATGCAGTATTTT. It translates to CASNSQGTDMQYF. The genes are TRBV6-6 and TRBJ2-3; tentative D call: TRBD1 (5 bases). Germline CDR1 is MNHNY and CDR2 is SVGAGI (reference sequence). The CDR3 contains 13 residues.

V usage is TRBV5-6 and J usage is TRBJ2-3; 8 bases are a match to TRBD1. V lost 5 bases to trimming and J lost 5 bases; unmatched junction nucleotides: 7. The germline CDR1 and CDR2 sequences are SGHDT and YYEEEE. The CDR3 length is 14 residues. CDR3 nucleotide sequence: TGTGCCAGCAGGTACGGACAGGGCGGAGATACGCAGTATTTT. Translated: CASRYGQGGDTQYF.

This clonotype has more than one count but fewer than ten. The V gene is TRBV11-2, the J gene TRBJ2-7, with D uncertain. This CDR3 is 16 amino acids long. Germline assignment: CDR1 SGHAT and CDR2 FQNNGV. The V and J ends lost 1 base and 0 bases respectively, with 13 bases between them. CDR3: CASSLAHGYSSYEQYF. The CDR3 region has the DNA TGTGCCAGCAGCTTAGCCCACGGATATAGCTCCTACGAGCAGTACTTC.

The chain recombines TRBV9 with TRBJ1-6; D might be TRBD1 (5 bases). The CDR3 has 14 residues. Looked up from germline, CDR1 is SGDLS and CDR2 is YYNGEE. V was shortened by 3 bases and J by 7 bases, with 11 bases between the two germline ends. This CDR3 reads CASSEGTGNSPLHF. DNA of the CDR3: TGTGCCAGCAGCGAAGGGACGGGAAATTCACCCCTCCACTTT.

The chain links TRBV28 to TRBJ2-3; D not certain. The V end was cut by 6 bases, the J end by 2 bases, with 18 bases between. CDR3 length equals 16 residues. CDR1 and CDR2 (germline): MDHEN, SYDVKM. The CDR3 DNA reads TGTGCCAGCAGGAACCTGTTCTTGACATCCACAGATACGCAGTATTTT. Its protein is CASRNLFLTSTDTQYF.

This clonotype was recorded once. CDR3 amino acids: CASTAQETQYF. DNA for the CDR3: TGTGCCAGCACCGCCCAAGAGACCCAGTACTTC. The chain couples TRBV3-1 to TRBJ2-5; D gene unclear. CDR3 length equals 11 residues. Germline CDR1 reads LGHDT; CDR2 reads YNNKEL (reference sequence). V lost 7 bases to trimming and J lost 1 base, with 4 bases between them.

This clonotype was counted a few times. The CDR3 reads CASSRHSGTSGSTDTQYF. Written as DNA, the CDR3 is TGCGCCAGCAGCCGCCATTCCGGGACTAGCGGGAGTACAGATACGCAGTATTTT. J is TRBJ2-3 and V is TRBV4-1; 14 bases map to TRBD2. J lost 3 bases, V lost 4 bases, and 9 bases had no gene match. The CDR3 has 18 amino acids. From germline, CDR1 is MGHRA and CDR2 YSYEKL.

This sequence joins TRBV5-6 and TRBJ2-1; 12 bases fit TRBD2. Germline V gene sequence: CDR1 SGHDT, CDR2 YYEEEE. This CDR3 is 17 amino acids long. V lost 0 bases to trimming and J lost 0 bases; unmatched junction nucleotides: 1. CDR3 bases: TGTGCCAGCAGCTTGGAACTAGCGGGAGGCTCCTACAATGAGCAGTTCTTC. It is translated as CASSLELAGGSYNEQFF.

The genes are TRBV4-3 and TRBJ1-2; D remains ambiguous. This CDR3 comprises 14 residues. Looked up from germline, CDR1 is LGHNA and CDR2 is YSLEER. The V end lost 0 bases, the J end lost 8 bases, and 13 bases lay between the germline ends. The CDR3 sequence: CASSQDMGLGGYTF. The CDR3 coding sequence is TGCGCCAGCAGCCAAGACATGGGGTTAGGCGGCTACACCTTC.

In this sample, this clonotype turned up a few times. The CDR3 coding sequence is TGTGCCAGCAGCGTAGGGTTGGATGAGACCCAGTACTTC. Its translation: CASSVGLDETQYF. The chain links TRBV9 to TRBJ2-5, with no clear D. CDR1 is SGDLS and CDR2 is YYNGEE in the germline V gene. The CDR3 is 13 amino acids. The V gene lost 0 bases and the J gene lost 5 bases, with 8 bases spanning the gap.

V usage is TRBV12-5 and J usage is TRBJ2-3, with 8 nucleotides matching TRBD1. The ends lost 6 bases at V and 0 bases at J; junction bases unmatched: 11. Germline assignment: CDR1 LGHNT and CDR2 FRNRAP. The CDR3 has 17 amino acids. The CDR3 DNA is TGTGCTAGTGGCAAGGGCAGGGGGCTGAATAGCACAGATACGCAGTATTTT. Translating it yields CASGKGRGLNSTDTQYF.

The chain has TRBV11-3 and TRBJ2-3; TRBD1 matches at 9 bases. Germline-derived CDR1 and CDR2 are SGHNT and YENEEA. The ends lost 5 bases at V and 4 bases at J; junction bases unmatched: 4. CDR3 length equals 14 residues. As DNA, the CDR3 is TGTGCCAGCAGCCCGGGACAGGGATCAGATACGCAGTATTTT. Translating it yields CASSPGQGSDTQYF.

The chain links TRBV28 to TRBJ1-5; D might be TRBD1 (5 bases). The germline CDR1 and CDR2 sequences are MDHEN and SYDVKM. Trimming left V 6 bases short and J 0 bases short, with 15 bases between. This CDR3 has 16 amino acids. In nucleotides, the CDR3 is TGTGCCAGCAGGTACAAGACAGAGTATAGCAATCAGCCCCAGCATTTT. Residues: CASRYKTEYSNQPQHF.

The rearrangement joins TRBV30 to TRBJ2-4; possibly TRBD2 for D (5 bases). V was cut by 0 bases and J by 4 bases, with 10 bases left in between. This CDR3 region has 14 residues. Germline CDR1 is GTSNPN and CDR2 is SVGIG (reference sequence). DNA of the CDR3: TGTGCCTGGAGTGTATCCGGACTTAAAAACATTCAGTACTTC. Its protein is CAWSVSGLKNIQYF. Supplemented by reference TRBV30 and TRBJ2-4, the full variable domain reads SQTIHQWPATLVQPVGSPLSLECTVEGTSNPNLYWYRQAAGRGLQLLFYSVGIGQISSEVPQNLSASRPQDRQFILSSKKLLLSDSGFYLCAWSVSGLKNIQYFGAGTRLSVL.

This sequence joins TRBV20-1 and TRBJ2-7; D is perhaps TRBD2 (5 bases). The length of the CDR3 is 11 residues. Per the germline V gene, CDR1 is DFQATT and CDR2 is SNEGSKA (reference sequence). DNA for the CDR3: TGCAGCGTCAGCCGGGATTACGAGCAGTACTTC. This translates into CSVSRDYEQYF.

This clonotype has only one observation. The J gene is TRBJ2-1, the V gene TRBV4-1, with D unresolved. CDR1 is MGHRA and CDR2 is YSYEKL in the germline V gene. V lost 1 base and J lost 0, with 10 bases in between. The CDR3 is 16 amino acids. CDR3 sequence: CASSQVDQHSYNEQFF. The CDR3 DNA follows: TGCGCCAGCAGCCAAGTCGACCAGCACTCCTACAATGAGCAGTTCTTC.

This rearrangement joins TRBV7-3 to TRBJ2-4, with D uncertain. V was clipped by 2 bases and J by 0 bases, with 17 bases between them. CDR3 size: 18 residues. The germline CDR1 and CDR2 sequences are SGHTA and FQGTGA. CDR3 loop: CASSLGPPEALAKNIQYF. The CDR3 bases are TGTGCCAGCAGCTTAGGACCGCCAGAGGCCCTAGCCAAAAACATTCAGTACTTC.

The genes are TRBV12-5 and TRBJ2-5; 8 nucleotides match TRBD2. Germline CDR1 and CDR2: LGHNT and FRNRAP. The junction had 18 bases not matched to a gene; V was cut back by 4 bases and J by 11 bases. The CDR3 extends over 16 amino acids. The CDR3 DNA is TGTGCTAGTGGTTCTCTTAGCGGGAATTCTAGGAATGAGCAGTACTTC. Amino acids: CASGSLSGNSRNEQYF.

The table lists this clonotype with a few counts. This chain uses TRBV20-1 with TRBJ2-1; a possible D gene is TRBD2 (9 bases). This CDR3 has 15 residues. With 4 bases removed from V and 11 bases from J, the gap between germline ends came to 24 bases. Germline V gene data show CDR1 as DFQATT and CDR2 as SNEGSKA (reference sequence). The CDR3 is CSATPRGLAGNKQFF. The CDR3 DNA is TGCAGTGCTACCCCCAGGGGGCTAGCGGGAAATAAGCAGTTCTTC.

This clonotype was observed a few times. The chain uses TRBV20-1 and TRBJ1-2; D is uncertain. V lost 6 bases and J lost 10, with 15 bases in between. Per the germline V gene, CDR1 is DFQATT and CDR2 is SNEGSKA (reference sequence). CDR3 length equals 11 residues. The CDR3 coding sequence is TGCAGTGCAGCAGTAGACCTCGCCTACACCTTC. Translation: CSAAVDLAYTF.

This chain joins TRBV28 and TRBJ2-7; tentative D call: TRBD1 (5 bases). The V end was cut by 1 base, the J end by 3 bases, with 13 bases between. Germline CDR1 is MDHEN and CDR2 is SYDVKM. The CDR3 is 15 amino acids. CDR3 coding DNA: TGTGCCAGCAGTTTATCCCTCGCAGGGCGCTACGAGCAGTACTTC. The encoded protein is CASSLSLAGRYEQYF.

The chain links TRBV7-9 to TRBJ2-1; D assignment may be TRBD1 or TRBD2 (5 bases each). This CDR3 contains 14 residues. V lost 6 bases to trimming and J lost 0 bases, with 9 bases between them. CDR1 is SEHNR, CDR2 FQNEAQ, per germline (reference sequence). CDR3 sequence (DNA): TGTGCCAGCAGGACAGCGGACTCCTACAATGAGCAGTTCTTC. It is translated as CASRTADSYNEQFF.

The rearrangement uses TRBV5-6 and TRBJ2-7; D is unclear. Trimming cost V 3 bases and J 6 bases, with 10 bases left between them. From germline, CDR1 is SGHDT and CDR2 YYEEEE. The CDR3 sequence is 12 residues long. The CDR3 sequence: CASSSQYLEQYF. CDR3 nucleotide sequence: TGTGCCAGCAGCTCCCAGTACCTCGAGCAGTACTTC. Together with reference TRBV5-6 and TRBJ2-7, the CDR3 gives the full variable domain: DAGVTQSPTHLIKTRGQQVTLRCSPKSGHDTVSWYQQALGQGPQFIFQYYEEEERQRGNFPDRFSGHQFPNYSSELNVNALLLGDSALYLCASSSQYLEQYFGPGTRLTVT.

Details on this clonotype: The CDR3 does not close with the conserved phenylalanine or tryptophan, likely indicating a read error. V and J are TRBV5-6 and TRBJ2-7; TRBD1 aligns across 7 bases. Trimming removed 6 bases from V and 4 bases from J; junction bases left unmatched: 10. The CDR3 covers 14 residues. Germline loops: CDR1 SGHDT, CDR2 YYEEEE. CDR3 bases: TGTGCCAGCACAAGCACAGGGGCCCGATACGAGCAGTACATC. As protein: CASTSTGARYEQYI.